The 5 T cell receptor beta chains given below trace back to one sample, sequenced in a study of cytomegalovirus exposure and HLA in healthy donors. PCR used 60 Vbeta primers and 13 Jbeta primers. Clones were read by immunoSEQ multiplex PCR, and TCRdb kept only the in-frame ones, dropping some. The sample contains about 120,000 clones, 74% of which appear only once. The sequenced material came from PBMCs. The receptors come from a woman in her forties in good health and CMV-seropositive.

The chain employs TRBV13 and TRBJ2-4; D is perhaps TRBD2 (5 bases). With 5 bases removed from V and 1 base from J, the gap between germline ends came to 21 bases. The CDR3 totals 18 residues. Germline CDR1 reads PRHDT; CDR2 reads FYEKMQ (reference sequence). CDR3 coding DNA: TGTGCCAGCAGCCCTACACCCCCGACGTTAGCGGCCAAAAACATTCAGTACTTC. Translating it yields CASSPTPPTLAAKNIQYF. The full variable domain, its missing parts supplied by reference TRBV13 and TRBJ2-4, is AAGVIQSPRHLIKEKRETATLKCYPIPRHDTVYWYQQGPGQDPQFLISFYEKMQSDKGSIPDRFSAQQFSDYHSELNMSSLELGDSALYFCASSPTPPTLAAKNIQYFGAGTRLSVL.

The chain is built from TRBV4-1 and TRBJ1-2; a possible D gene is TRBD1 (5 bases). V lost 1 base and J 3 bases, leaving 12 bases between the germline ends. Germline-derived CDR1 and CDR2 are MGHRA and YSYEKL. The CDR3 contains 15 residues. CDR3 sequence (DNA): TGCGCCAGCAGCCAAGCAAGATGGGGGGACTATGGCTACACCTTC. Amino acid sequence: CASSQARWGDYGYTF.

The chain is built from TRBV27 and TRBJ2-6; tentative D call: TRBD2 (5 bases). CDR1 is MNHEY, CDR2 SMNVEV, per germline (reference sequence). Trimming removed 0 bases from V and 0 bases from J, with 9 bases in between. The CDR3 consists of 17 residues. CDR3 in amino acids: CASSLSLGSSGANVLTF. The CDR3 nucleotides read TGTGCCAGCAGTTTATCGTTGGGGAGCTCTGGGGCCAACGTCCTGACTTTC.

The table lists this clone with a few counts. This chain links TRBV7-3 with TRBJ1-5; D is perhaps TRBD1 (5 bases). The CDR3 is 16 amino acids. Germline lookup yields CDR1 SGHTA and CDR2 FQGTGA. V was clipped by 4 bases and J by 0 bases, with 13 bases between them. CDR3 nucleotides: TGTGCCAGCAGCTCCCCAGGGCCCTTTAGCAATCAGCCCCAGCATTTT. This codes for CASSSPGPFSNQPQHF.

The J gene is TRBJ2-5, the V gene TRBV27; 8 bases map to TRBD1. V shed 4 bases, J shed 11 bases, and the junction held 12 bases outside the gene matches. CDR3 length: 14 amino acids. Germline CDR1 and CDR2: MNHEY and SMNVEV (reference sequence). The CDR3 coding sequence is TGTGCCAGCAGTTCAGACAGGGGATATCGGGAGCAGTACTTC. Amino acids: CASSSDRGYREQYF.